This TCR beta chain was identified in a study of T-cell reconstitution after alpha-beta-depleted transplantation in children. Study-level points and caveats: Several hundred graft clones that had expanded were reportedly the source of alpha-beta T cells about two months after transplant. One year post-transplant, T-cell counts and diversity were largely derived from T cells produced anew. Recipient T cells and thymic progenitors that survived gave rise to the high TCRbeta diversity observed at day 60 in some patients.

Regarding this clonotype: Its antigen is unidentified. This may be a read error: a much more frequent sequence differs by one nucleotide.

In germline, CDR1 is SNHLY, CDR2 FYNNEI. The CDR3 runs to 16 residues. Preparation of the TCRbeta library involved a method that used unique molecular identifiers. TCRdb reprocessed the PCR reads with MiXCR, giving one entry per CDR3 protein. This repertoire shows approximately 32,000 distinct CDR3 sequences, roughly 6.7% found once; its top ten account for 27%. The rearrangement uses TRBV2 and TRBJ1-4, with 8 positions matching TRBD1. The TCR comes from a child less than two years old who had a stem cell transplant for acute myeloid leukemia, so the T cells may come from the graft donor. The source material was peripheral blood, sampled 60 days after TCRalphabeta/CD19-depleted stem cell transplant. The CDR3 is CASSRSLQGANEKLLF. The CDR3 DNA is TGTGCCAGCAGTCGGTCCCTCCAGGGGGCAAATGAAAAACTGTTATTT.